This T cell receptor beta chain emerged from a study of beta chain features in type 1 diabetes. Study outcomes and limitations: Within patients, naive, central memory and Treg TCRB repertoires seemed more similar than within healthy donors.

Of note for this clone: Its target is not known.

Sequencing targeted expressed TCRB transcripts, as all isolated RNA had been reverse transcribed. This table comes from immunoSEQ multiplex PCR, and its TCRdb copy is limited to in-frame clones, with some not included. The data show about 620,000 clones, 15% to 19% seen once. This CDR3 is 17 amino acids long. Trimming removed 6 bases from V and 5 bases from J; junction bases left unmatched: 14. Germline V CDR1 and CDR2: SGHTA, FQGTGA. The sequenced sample consisted of naive CD4+ T cells from blood. The gene calls are TRBV7-3 and TRBJ2-1; 9 nucleotides match TRBD1. The receptor was derived from a man aged 18 to 35 in good health. The CDR3: CASRNRKPGQGHNEQFF. Here the CDR3 DNA reads TGTGCCAGCAGAAACCGAAAACCGGGACAGGGCCACAATGAGCAGTTCTTC.